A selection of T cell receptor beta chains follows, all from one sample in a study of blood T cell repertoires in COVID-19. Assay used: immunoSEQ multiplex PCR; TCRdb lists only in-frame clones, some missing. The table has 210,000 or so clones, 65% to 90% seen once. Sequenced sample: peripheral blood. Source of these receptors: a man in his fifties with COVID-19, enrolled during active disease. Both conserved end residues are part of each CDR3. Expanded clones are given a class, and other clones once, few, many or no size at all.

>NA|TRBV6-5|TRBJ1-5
CASSYSGRDEQPQHF
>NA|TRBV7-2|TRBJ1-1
CASSLVGLLNTEAFF
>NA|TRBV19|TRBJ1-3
CASSSRGFSGNTIYF
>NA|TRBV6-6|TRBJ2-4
CASSPGLGGGIIAKNIQYF
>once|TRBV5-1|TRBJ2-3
CASSHKTGGQGTDTQYF
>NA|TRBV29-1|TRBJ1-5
CSVLDRGLNQPQHF
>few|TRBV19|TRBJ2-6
CASSGTGGSGANVLTF
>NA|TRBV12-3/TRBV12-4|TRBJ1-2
CASSLGGGYTF
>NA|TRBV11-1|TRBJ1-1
CASSLDRGTEAFF
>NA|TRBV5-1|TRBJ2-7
CASSTGTSGIYEQYF
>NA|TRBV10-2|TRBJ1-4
CASSDSGAGNEKLFF